This TCR beta chain was sequenced for a study of OX40 agonist ivuxolimab in advanced cancers. Study-wide context: The costimulatory receptor OX40 (CD134) was targeted by ivuxolimab, a fully human IgG2 agonistic monoclonal antibody. Among the approximately 50 dose-escalation patients, 19 had hepatocellular carcinoma, around 15 melanoma, 9 renal cell carcinoma and 9 head and neck cancer. In the dose-escalation cohort, 82.7% of patients were male, and the mean age was around 60 years, with a range of about 23 to 90. Intravenous ivuxolimab was administered to patients every 2 weeks at six dose levels: 0.01, 0.1, 0.3, 1.5, 3 and 10 mg/kg. Peripheral TCRbeta sequencing aimed to test whether ivuxolimab altered TCR sequence diversity and caused clonal T-cell expansion. Partial responses occurred in three dose-escalation patients: two with cutaneous melanoma and one with hepatocellular carcinoma. The paper reports the monotherapy dose-escalation portion (N = 52 patients) of the phase I ivuxolimab trial. Prior anti-PD-1, anti-PD-L1 or anti-CTLA-4 therapy was permitted, and about two fifths of dose-escalation patients had received checkpoint inhibitors. On the study overall, not on this receptor specifically: Low levels of normalized T-cell clonal expansion were also seen in some patients who did not respond. After ivuxolimab, expanded clones were on average more numerous among CD8+ T cells than among CD4+ T cells. Antigen specificity was not determined for the clonally expanded peripheral T cells. In the 0.1-3.0 mg/kg groups, partial responders had among the lowest normalized peripheral clonal expansion, particularly in CD8+ T cells. Clonal expansion of both CD4+ and CD8+ blood T cells was observed from baseline to week 6 at doses 0.1 to 3.0 mg/kg.

Its CDR3 holds 14 amino acids, cysteine through phenylalanine. Only CDR3 DNA is held: 42 bases, read in frame from base 1. V gives up 7 bases and J gives up 2 bases, and the segment between their germline ends measures 14 bases. CDR1 MNHNY and CDR2 SVGAGI are derived from the germline V gene (reference sequence). This clone was counted a single time. The antigen it recognizes is unknown. No base-level quality is on record; no much larger clone is a single base apart. Genomic DNA was extracted from sorted cells for sequencing of the TCRbeta CDR3 region. The immunoSEQ Assay was used to sequence the TCRbeta CDR3 regions. TCRdb obtained this table from immuneACCESS and retained in-frame rearrangements with V and J assigned. These tables miss some clones; where compared with another copy, unresolved V genes account for less than half of the shortfall, and the remainder is unexplained. In this sample the table shows roughly 72,000 clones, 89% of which occur a single time. The leading ten clones occupy about an eighth of the sample.

The trial excluded patients who had a history of autoimmune disease or were on systemic immunosuppression. Peripheral blood for TCR sequencing was collected from all dose cohorts at baseline, on cycle 4 day 1, and on cycle 7 day 1. The samples were taken from a phase I, first-in-human, multicenter, open-label dose-escalation trial of ivuxolimab. Adults with locally advanced or metastatic head and neck squamous cell, hepatocellular, melanoma or renal cell carcinoma were enrolled in the trial. Before TCR sequencing, CD4+ T cells and CD8+ T cells from peripheral blood were sorted into separate populations.

Sequenced material: CD4+ or CD8+ T cells sorted from blood, taken in a trial of the OX40 agonist ivuxolimab. The clonotype comes from an adult with an advanced solid tumor such as melanoma, head and neck, liver or kidney cancer. This sequence uses TRBV6-6 and TRBJ2-5; D gene: possibly TRBD1, on 5 matching bases. The nucleotide sequence is TGTGCCAGCACGCGGCAGGGATTGCAAGAGACCCAGTACTTC. Translated, it reads CASTRQGLQETQYF.